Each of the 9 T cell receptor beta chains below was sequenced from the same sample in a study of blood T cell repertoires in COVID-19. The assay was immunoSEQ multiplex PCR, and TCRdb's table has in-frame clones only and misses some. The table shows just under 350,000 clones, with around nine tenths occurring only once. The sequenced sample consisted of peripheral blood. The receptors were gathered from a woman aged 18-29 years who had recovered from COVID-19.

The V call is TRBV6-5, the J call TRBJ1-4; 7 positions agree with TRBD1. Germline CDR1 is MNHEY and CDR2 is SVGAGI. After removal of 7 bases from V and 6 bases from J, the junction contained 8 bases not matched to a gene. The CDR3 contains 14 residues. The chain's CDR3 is CASKRYRGDEKLFF. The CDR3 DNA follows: TGTGCCAGCAAAAGGTACAGGGGAGATGAAAAACTGTTTTTT.

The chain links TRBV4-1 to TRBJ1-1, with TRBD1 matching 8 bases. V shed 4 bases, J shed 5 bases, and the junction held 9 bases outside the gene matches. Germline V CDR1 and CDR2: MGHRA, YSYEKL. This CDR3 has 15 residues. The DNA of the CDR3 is TGCGCCAGCAGCCTTAGACAGGGGAGGGAGACTGAAGCTTTCTTT. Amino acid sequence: CASSLRQGRETEAFF.

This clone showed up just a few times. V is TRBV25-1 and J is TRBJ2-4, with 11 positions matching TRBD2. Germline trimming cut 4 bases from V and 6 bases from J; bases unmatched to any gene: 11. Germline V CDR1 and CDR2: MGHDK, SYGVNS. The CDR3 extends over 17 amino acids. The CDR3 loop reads CASSGGLADPKGNIQYF. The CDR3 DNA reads TGTGCCAGCAGTGGGGGACTAGCGGACCCTAAGGGAAACATTCAGTACTTC.

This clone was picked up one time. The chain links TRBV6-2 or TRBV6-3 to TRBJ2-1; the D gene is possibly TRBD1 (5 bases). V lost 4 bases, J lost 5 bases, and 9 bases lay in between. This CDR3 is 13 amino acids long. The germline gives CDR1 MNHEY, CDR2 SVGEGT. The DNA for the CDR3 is TGTGCCAGCAGTTTGCTAGGGGACAATGAGCAGTTCTTC. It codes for CASSLLGDNEQFF.

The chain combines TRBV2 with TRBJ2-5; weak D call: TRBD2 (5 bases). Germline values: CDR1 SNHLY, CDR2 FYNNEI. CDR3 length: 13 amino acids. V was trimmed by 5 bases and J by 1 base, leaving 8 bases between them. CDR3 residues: CASSLGVQETQYF. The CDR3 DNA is TGTGCCAGCAGTCTGGGAGTCCAAGAGACCCAGTACTTC.

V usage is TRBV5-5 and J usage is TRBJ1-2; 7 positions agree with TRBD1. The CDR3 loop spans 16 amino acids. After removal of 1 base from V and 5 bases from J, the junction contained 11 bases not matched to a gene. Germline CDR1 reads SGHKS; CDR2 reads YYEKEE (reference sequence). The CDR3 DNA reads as TGTGCCAGCAGCTTGTTTGTAGGGGGCAAACAGTATGGCTACACCTTC. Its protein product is CASSLFVGGKQYGYTF.

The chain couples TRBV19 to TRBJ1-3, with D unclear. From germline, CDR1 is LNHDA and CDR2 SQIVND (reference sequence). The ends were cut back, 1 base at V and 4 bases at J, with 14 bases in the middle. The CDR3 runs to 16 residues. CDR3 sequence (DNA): TGTGCCAGTAGTATAGCGTCGCCAGATTTAGGAAACACCATATATTTT. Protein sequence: CASSIASPDLGNTIYF.

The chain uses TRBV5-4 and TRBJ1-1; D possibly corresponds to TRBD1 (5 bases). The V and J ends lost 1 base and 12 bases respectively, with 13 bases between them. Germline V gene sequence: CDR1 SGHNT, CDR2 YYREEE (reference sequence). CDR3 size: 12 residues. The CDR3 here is CASSLTGSQPFF. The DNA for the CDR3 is TGTGCCAGCAGCTTGACAGGATCGCAACCTTTCTTT.

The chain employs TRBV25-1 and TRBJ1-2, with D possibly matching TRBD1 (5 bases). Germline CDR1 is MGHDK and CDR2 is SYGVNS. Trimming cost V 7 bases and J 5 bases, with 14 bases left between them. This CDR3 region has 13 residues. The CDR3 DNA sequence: TGTGCCAGCACCCCCGGGGGGTGGTATGGCTACACCTTC. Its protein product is CASTPGGWYGYTF.